This paragraph reports one T cell receptor beta chain. At least ten counts were recorded for this clonotype. Its antigen has not been determined. An end of the junction does not agree with germline; a read error may underlie this. The library was produced with PCR. The reads were generated on an Illumina HiSeq 2500. To normalize quantification of the TCRbeta repertoire, the TCR libraries were built with molecular barcoding that relied on unique molecular identifiers. TCRdb reworked the public reads: Q25 trimming with fastp, MiXCR clone assembly, productive beta chains retained. Duplicate CDR3 protein sequences are folded into a single record with the most common DNA and genes. Within this sample are hundreds of thousands of distinct CDR3 sequences, with roughly 16% of them counted one time only. Approximately 4.5% of the sample is taken by the ten largest. This specimen comes from a study of T-cell reconstitution after alpha-beta-depleted transplantation in children (TCRdb year 2016). Regarding the research as a whole: Using TCR repertoire profiling, the study followed T-cell immune reconstitution in a quantitative way in children after TCRalphabeta/CD19-depleted allogeneic hematopoietic cell transplantation. The full study reports these points: Over the following months the frequencies of hyperexpanded clones went down, and after one year T-cell counts and TCRbeta diversity were mostly credited to newly produced T cells. The apparently early alphabetaT-cell count recovery about two months after transplant was reportedly dependent on only several hundred rapidly expanded clones derived from non-depleted graft cells. In some patients, the high TCRbeta diversity seen at day 60 was put down to recipient T cells and intrathymic progenitors that had survived conditioning.

The label giving this sample's treatment or condition can be read as: allogeneic hematopoietic cell transplantation with graft depleted of TCRalphabeta T cells and CD19 B cells. Transplant recipients were children who received TCRalphabeta/CD19-depleted allogeneic hematopoietic cell grafts. Per the germline V gene, SGHRS is the CDR1 and YFSETQ is the CDR2. There are 14 amino acids in the CDR3, from cysteine to phenylalanine inclusive. Only the CDR3 region is kept as DNA, spanning 42 bases read in frame from base 1. This receptor was identified in a male patient under 18 who had a stem cell transplant for acute lymphoblastic leukemia, so the T cells may come from the graft donor. The source material was PBMCs, mostly from graft donor cells, sampled 360 days after TCRalphabeta/CD19-depleted stem cell transplant. The chain couples TRBV5-1 to TRBJ2-3, with no reliable assignment of the D segment. The DNA sequence is given as TGTGCCAGCAGCTTACCCGGCGGCACAGATACGCAGTATTTT. Translated, this gives CASSLPGGTDTQYF. The variable domain in full, with residues beyond the CDR3 obtained from the reference TRBV5-1 and TRBJ2-3 genes, is KAGVTQTPRYLIKTRGQQVTLSCSPISGHRSVSWYQQTPGQGLQFLFEYFSETQRNKGNFPGRFSGRQFSNSRSEMNVSTLELGDSALYLCASSLPGGTDTQYFGPGTRLTVL.